This T cell receptor (beta chain) is from a study of cytomegalovirus exposure and HLA in healthy donors. Whole-study results and caveats: As a later analysis showed, a missense DCLRE1C variant was linked to trimming of TCR beta V- and J-genes. Exclusion applied to some V segments, including TRBV6-2 and TRBV6-3, as they were indistinguishable. Most sequenced TCRs were rare (though some public TCRs occurred in many donors). The availability of immune exposure information extended only to CMV serostatus.

The V and J ends lost 8 bases and 10 bases respectively, with 17 bases between them. The CDR3 covers 12 residues. Per the germline V gene, CDR1 is SNHLY and CDR2 is FYNNEI. Comments on this clone: Its antigen is not identified.

Primers: 60 Vbeta forward and 13 Jbeta reverse. Method: immunoSEQ multiplex PCR; TCRdb's copy keeps in-frame clones and lacks some. The sample records 110,000 to 150,000 clones, 73% being singletons. The genes are TRBV2 and TRBJ1-1; D not certain. Sequenced input: PBMCs. This TCR derives from a human donor in good health. CDR3 protein: CASGGVGGVAFF. The CDR3 DNA reads TGTGCCAGCGGAGGTGTAGGTGGAGTAGCTTTCTTT.